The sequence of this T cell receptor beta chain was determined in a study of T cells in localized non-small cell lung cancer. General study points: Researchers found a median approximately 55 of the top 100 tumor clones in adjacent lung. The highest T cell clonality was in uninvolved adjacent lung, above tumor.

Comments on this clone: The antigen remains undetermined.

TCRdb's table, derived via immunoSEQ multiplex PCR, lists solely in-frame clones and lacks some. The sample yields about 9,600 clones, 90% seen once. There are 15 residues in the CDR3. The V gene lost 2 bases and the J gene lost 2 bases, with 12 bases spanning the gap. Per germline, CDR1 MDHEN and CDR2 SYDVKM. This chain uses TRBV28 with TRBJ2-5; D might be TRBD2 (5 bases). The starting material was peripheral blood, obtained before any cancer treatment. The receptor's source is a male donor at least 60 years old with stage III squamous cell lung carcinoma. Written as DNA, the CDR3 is TGTGCCAGCAGTTTAAGTGCGGGCCTACAAGAGACCCAGTACTTC. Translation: CASSLSAGLQETQYF.